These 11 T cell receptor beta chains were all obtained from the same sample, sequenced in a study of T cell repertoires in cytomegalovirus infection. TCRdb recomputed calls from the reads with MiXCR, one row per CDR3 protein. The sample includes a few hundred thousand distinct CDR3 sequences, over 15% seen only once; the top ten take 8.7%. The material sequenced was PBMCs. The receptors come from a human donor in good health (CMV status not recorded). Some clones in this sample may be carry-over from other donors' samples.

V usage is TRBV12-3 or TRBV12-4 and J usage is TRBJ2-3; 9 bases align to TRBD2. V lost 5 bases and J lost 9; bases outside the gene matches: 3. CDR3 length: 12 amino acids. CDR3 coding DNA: TGTGCCAGCAGTACTAGCGGGTCAACGCAGTATTTT. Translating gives CASSTSGSTQYF.

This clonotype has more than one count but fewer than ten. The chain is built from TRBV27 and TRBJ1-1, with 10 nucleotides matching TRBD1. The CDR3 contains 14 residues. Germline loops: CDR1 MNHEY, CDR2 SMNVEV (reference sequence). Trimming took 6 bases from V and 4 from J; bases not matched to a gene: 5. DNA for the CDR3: TGTGCCAGCAGGGTGACAGGGGGCAGCACTGAAGCTTTCTTT. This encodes CASRVTGGSTEAFF.

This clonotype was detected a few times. The CDR3 bases are TGTGCCAGCAGCTTAGCAGAGGGCTCCTACAATGAGCAGTTCTTC. This sequence encodes CASSLAEGSYNEQFF. The rearrangement joins TRBV11-3 to TRBJ2-1, with TRBD2 as a possible D gene (5 bases). Germline CDR1 SGHNT, CDR2 YENEEA. This CDR3 contains 15 residues. V shed 1 base and J shed 0 bases, with 7 bases lying between them.

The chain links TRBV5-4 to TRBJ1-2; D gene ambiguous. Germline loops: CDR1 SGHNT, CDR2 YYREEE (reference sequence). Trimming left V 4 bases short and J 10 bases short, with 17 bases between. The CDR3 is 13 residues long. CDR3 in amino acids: CASSPWTEKDYTF. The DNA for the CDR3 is TGTGCCAGCAGCCCTTGGACGGAAAAGGACTACACCTTC.

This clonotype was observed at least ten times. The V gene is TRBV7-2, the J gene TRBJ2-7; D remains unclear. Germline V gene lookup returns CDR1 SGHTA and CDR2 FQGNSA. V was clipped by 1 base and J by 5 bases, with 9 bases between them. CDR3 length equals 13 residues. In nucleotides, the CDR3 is TGTGCCAGCAGCTTAGGAGTCCAGGACGAGCAGTACTTC. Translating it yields CASSLGVQDEQYF.

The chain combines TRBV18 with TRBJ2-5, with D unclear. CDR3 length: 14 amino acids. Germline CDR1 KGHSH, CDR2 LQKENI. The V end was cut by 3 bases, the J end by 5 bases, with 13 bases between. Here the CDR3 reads CASSPSVASETQYF. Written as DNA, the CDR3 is TGTGCCAGCTCACCCTCGGTTGCTAGTGAGACCCAGTACTTC. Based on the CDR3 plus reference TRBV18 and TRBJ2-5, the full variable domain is NAGVMQNPRHLVRRRGQEARLRCSPMKGHSHVYWYRQLPEEGLKFMVYLQKENIIDESGMPKERFSAEFPKEGPSILRIQQVVRGDSAAYFCASSPSVASETQYFGPGTRLLVL.

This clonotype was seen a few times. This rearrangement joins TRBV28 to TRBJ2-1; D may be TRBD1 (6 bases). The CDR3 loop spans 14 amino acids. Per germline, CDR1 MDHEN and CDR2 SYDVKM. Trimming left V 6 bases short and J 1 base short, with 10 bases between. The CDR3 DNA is TGTGCCAGCAGACTACAGGGATCCTACAATGAGCAGTTCTTC. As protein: CASRLQGSYNEQFF. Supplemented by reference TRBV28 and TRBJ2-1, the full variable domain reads DVKVTQSSRYLVKRTGEKVFLECVQDMDHENMFWYRQDPGLGLRLIYFSYDVKMKEKGDIPEGYSVSREKKERFSLILESASTNQTSMYLCASRLQGSYNEQFFGPGTRLTVL.

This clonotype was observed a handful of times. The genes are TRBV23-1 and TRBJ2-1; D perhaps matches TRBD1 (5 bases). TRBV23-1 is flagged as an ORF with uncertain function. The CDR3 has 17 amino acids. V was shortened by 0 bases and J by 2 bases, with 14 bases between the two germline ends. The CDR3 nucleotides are TGCGCCAGCAGTCAATCGGGGCCCCCCTTACCCTACAATGAGCAGTTCTTC. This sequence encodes CASSQSGPPLPYNEQFF.

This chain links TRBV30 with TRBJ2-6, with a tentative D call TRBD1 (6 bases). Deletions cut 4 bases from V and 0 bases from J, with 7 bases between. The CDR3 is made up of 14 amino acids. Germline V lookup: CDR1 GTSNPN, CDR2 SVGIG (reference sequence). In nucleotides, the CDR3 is TGTGCCTGGAACAGGGTCTCTGGGGCCAACGTCCTGACTTTC. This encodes CAWNRVSGANVLTF.

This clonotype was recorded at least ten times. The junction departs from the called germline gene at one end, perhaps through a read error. The DNA for the CDR3 is TGTGCCAGCAGCGCCAACTCTGGCTACACCTTC. This codes for CASSANSGYTF. J is TRBJ1-2 and V is TRBV7-9, with D unresolved. This CDR3 is 11 amino acids long. Germline V gives CDR1 SEHNR, CDR2 FQNEAQ (reference sequence).

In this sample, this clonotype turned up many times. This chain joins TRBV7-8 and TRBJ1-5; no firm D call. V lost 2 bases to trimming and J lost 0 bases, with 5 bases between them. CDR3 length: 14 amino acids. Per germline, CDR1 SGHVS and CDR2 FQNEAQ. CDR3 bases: TGTGCCAGCAGCTTACAGGCTAGCAATCAGCCCCAGCATTTT. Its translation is CASSLQASNQPQHF.